This TCR beta chain is drawn from a study of neurological immune-mediated disorders. The sample holds many counts of this clonotype. Time point of the sample: longitudinal time-point 3. MiXCR was run by TCRdb on the 5' RACE reads, yielding one entry per CDR3 protein. The sample lists around 51,000 distinct CDR3 sequences; about 13% were seen once. Germline V gives CDR1 SGHDT, CDR2 YYEEEE. The CDR3 has 16 residues. Unmatched junction bases numbered 2, after V lost 1 base and J lost 2 bases. The chain employs TRBV5-6 and TRBJ2-3, with 12 bases that match TRBD1. What was sequenced was PBMCs. The origin of this receptor is a male donor with HTLV-1-associated myelopathy (HAM/TSP). CDR3: CASSLLGQGATDTQYF. The CDR3 DNA follows: TGTGCCAGCAGCTTGCTGGGACAGGGGGCCACAGATACGCAGTATTTT.